This is a list of T cell receptor beta chains from one sample in a study of liver allograft versus peripheral blood T cells. TCRdb passed the reads through MiXCR, listing each CDR3 protein once. The sample holds around 2,100 distinct CDR3 sequences; roughly a sixth are singletons and the top ten take roughly three fifths. These receptor sequences come from a human patient who had a liver transplant. Some T cells may be provided by the graft donor. Each CDR3 is given with its conserved first and last residue. Fields, in order: J gene, CDR3 length, V gene, CDR3 protein.

>TRBJ1-4|13|TRBV9
CASSVAGEGKLFF
>TRBJ2-5|17|TRBV27
CASSLRWGIGGPRAQYF
>TRBJ2-5|15|TRBV7-9
CASSPKGGFQETQYF
>TRBJ2-3|15|TRBV28
CASSPGLAGGRRPYF
>TRBJ2-7|14|TRBV28
CASSLSGGRKEQYF
>TRBJ1-2|18|TRBV6-1
CASSEAGDRGTGGYGYTF
>TRBJ1-1|14|TRBV19
CASSEDRVNTEAFF
>TRBJ2-1|12|TRBV30
CAWRGRENEQFF
>TRBJ2-1|11|TRBV19
CASPLRDEQFF
>TRBJ2-5|12|TRBV28
CAILGNGETQYF
>TRBJ1-2|16|TRBV7-9
CASSQDSAVSYYGYTF
>TRBJ2-5|16|TRBV6-5
CASSYTGTSGQETQYF
>TRBJ2-1|15|TRBV29-1
CSTEGSRETYNEQFF
>TRBJ1-1|17|TRBV12-3/TRBV12-4
CASSFPSQGPLGTEAFF
>TRBJ1-1|15|TRBV6-5
CASSTDSFYNTEAFF
>TRBJ2-3|18|TRBV27
CASSQSQGLAGVKDTQYF
>TRBJ1-5|12|TRBV27
CASSLMGQPQHF
>TRBJ2-5|15|TRBV28
CASSLGTGLQETQYF
>TRBJ2-2|12|TRBV29-1
CSSIRDTGELFF
>TRBJ1-2|11|TRBV19
CASRGDYGYTF
>TRBJ2-7|15|TRBV5-1
CASSWGTGGVNEQYF
>TRBJ2-7|13|TRBV6-2/TRBV6-3
CASSNNREYEQYF
>TRBJ1-2|16|TRBV7-9
CASSPGQGGANYGYTF
>TRBJ1-5|14|TRBV28
CASSRVGGYQPQHF
>TRBJ2-7|15|TRBV7-2
CASSLGPGASNEQYF
>TRBJ1-5|17|TRBV12-3/TRBV12-4
CASSLEQGGFSNQPQHF